This TCR beta chain comes out of a study of CD8 T cells in ankylosing spondylitis. Study-level findings and limits: Existing reports had already noted some motif variants in reactive arthritis synovial fluid and blood. Among TCR beta sequences, a motif of about 8 highly homologous variants appeared characteristic of ankylosing spondylitis blood. There was reportedly significant enrichment of clones that were disease-linked in matched ankylosing spondylitis synovial fluid.

On this clonotype: Its antigen is as yet unknown.

The TCR beta libraries were generated through quantitative 5'-RACE incorporating molecular barcodes. MiXCR, run by TCRdb on the 5' RACE reads, gives a single entry per CDR3 protein. Among some 840,000 distinct CDR3 sequences listed, roughly 12% were seen once. CDR3 size: 12 residues. V lost 6 bases and J 5 bases, leaving 13 bases between the germline ends. Germline V gene lookup returns CDR1 SQVTM and CDR2 ANQGSEA. The chain couples TRBV29-1 to TRBJ2-5; a possible D gene is TRBD1 (5 bases). Sequenced: blood, either unsorted or a sorted T cell fraction (not recorded which). The receptor was derived from a male donor with ankylosing spondylitis. The DNA of the CDR3 is TGCAGCGTGGGTAGGGCAGGGGAGACCCAGTACTTC. Protein product: CSVGRAGETQYF.